The rows below give T cell receptor beta chains drawn from one sample of a study of cytomegalovirus exposure and HLA in healthy donors. Sequencing used immunoSEQ multiplex PCR; TCRdb keeps in-frame clones, though not all of them. The sample gives 110,000 to 150,000 clones, 65% to 80% of which show up once; more than 6.5% is in the top ten. The sample comprised PBMCs. Receptors were obtained from a man aged 25-45 years in good health and CMV-seronegative. CDR3s include the opening cysteine and the closing phenylalanine or tryptophan. The order of the fields is D gene, clone size, V gene, CDR3 length, J gene, CDR3 protein, CDR3 DNA. A D gene is named only where the DNA matches it firmly. Some rows have no size entry. The others give once, few or many, or a class for an expanded clone.

d_gene: TRBD2; abundance: -; v_gene: TRBV10-1; len: 23; j_gene: TRBJ2-1; CDR3aa: CASSCPGLAGGHPNFQILMRQFF; CDR3nt: TGCGCCAGCAGTTGTCCGGGACTAGCGGGGGGCCACCCCAATTTTCAGATTTTAATGAGGCAGTTCTTC
d_gene: TRBD1; abundance: -; v_gene: TRBV28; len: 15; j_gene: TRBJ1-2; CDR3aa: CASSLVRGRDYGYTF; CDR3nt: TGTGCCAGCAGTTTGGTGAGGGGGCGGGACTATGGCTACACCTTC
d_gene: TRBD2; abundance: -; v_gene: TRBV5-1; len: 14; j_gene: TRBJ2-5; CDR3aa: CASSTTAGGETQYF; CDR3nt: TGCGCCAGCAGCACAACCGCGGGAGGGGAGACCCAGTACTTC
d_gene: -; abundance: -; v_gene: TRBV28; len: 15; j_gene: TRBJ1-5; CDR3aa: CASSSIRQADQPQHF; CDR3nt: TGTGCCAGCAGTTCTATCCGACAGGCAGATCAGCCCCAGCATTTT
d_gene: TRBD1; abundance: -; v_gene: TRBV5-1; len: 17; j_gene: TRBJ2-6; CDR3aa: CASSLARTGSGANVLTF; CDR3nt: TGCGCCAGCAGCTTGGCCCGGACAGGGAGCGGGGCCAACGTCCTGACTTTC
d_gene: TRBD1; abundance: -; v_gene: TRBV5-1; len: 14; j_gene: TRBJ2-7; CDR3aa: CASSQGTGLNEQYF; CDR3nt: TGCGCCAGCAGTCAAGGGACAGGGCTCAACGAGCAGTACTTC
d_gene: -; abundance: few; v_gene: TRBV28; len: 12; j_gene: TRBJ2-7; CDR3aa: CASSTGAYEQYF; CDR3nt: TGTGCCAGCAGTACTGGTGCCTACGAGCAGTACTTC
d_gene: -; abundance: -; v_gene: TRBV5-1; len: 12; j_gene: TRBJ2-7; CDR3aa: CASREGIYEQYF; CDR3nt: TGCGCCAGTCGGGAAGGGATCTACGAGCAGTACTTC
d_gene: TRBD1; abundance: -; v_gene: TRBV6-1; len: 12; j_gene: TRBJ1-2; CDR3aa: CASQTGPYGYTF; CDR3nt: TGTGCCAGCCAGACAGGGCCCTATGGCTACACCTTC
d_gene: -; abundance: once; v_gene: TRBV27; len: 13; j_gene: TRBJ1-1; CDR3aa: CASSSRGNTEAFF; CDR3nt: TGTGCCAGCAGTTCCCGGGGAAACACTGAAGCTTTCTTT
d_gene: TRBD2; abundance: -; v_gene: TRBV29-1; len: 15; j_gene: TRBJ2-7; CDR3aa: CSVDPGTSGIHEQYF; CDR3nt: TGCAGCGTCGACCCGGGGACTAGCGGGATCCACGAGCAGTACTTC
d_gene: TRBD1; abundance: -; v_gene: TRBV27; len: 13; j_gene: TRBJ1-5; CDR3aa: CASSQGAYQPQHF; CDR3nt: TGTGCCAGCAGTCAGGGGGCCTATCAGCCCCAGCATTTT
d_gene: -; abundance: -; v_gene: TRBV19; len: 13; j_gene: TRBJ1-6; CDR3aa: CASSPAGNSPLHF; CDR3nt: TGTGCCAGTAGTCCAGCGGGGAATTCACCCCTCCACTTT
d_gene: TRBD1; abundance: -; v_gene: TRBV27; len: 19; j_gene: TRBJ1-2; CDR3aa: CASSPSYLGTDGSNYGYTF; CDR3nt: TGTGCCAGCAGTCCCTCCTATCTCGGGACAGACGGCTCTAACTATGGCTACACCTTC
d_gene: -; abundance: -; v_gene: TRBV5-1; len: 14; j_gene: TRBJ2-6; CDR3aa: CASSPGEGANVLTF; CDR3nt: TGCGCCAGCAGCCCCGGAGAGGGGGCCAACGTCCTGACTTTC
d_gene: TRBD2; abundance: -; v_gene: TRBV4-1; len: 18; j_gene: TRBJ2-3; CDR3aa: CASSQGLARGASTDTQYF; CDR3nt: TGCGCCAGCAGCCAAGGACTAGCGCGGGGGGCCAGCACAGATACGCAGTATTTT
d_gene: -; abundance: -; v_gene: TRBV29-1; len: 12; j_gene: TRBJ2-5; CDR3aa: CSVGGGQETQYF; CDR3nt: TGCAGCGTGGGGGGAGGTCAAGAGACCCAGTACTTC
d_gene: -; abundance: few; v_gene: TRBV11-3; len: 15; j_gene: TRBJ2-1; CDR3aa: CASSLGRGHYNEQFF; CDR3nt: TGTGCCAGCAGCTTGGGCAGGGGCCACTACAATGAGCAGTTCTTC
d_gene: TRBD2; abundance: -; v_gene: TRBV6-5; len: 14; j_gene: TRBJ2-3; CDR3aa: CASGPSGGTDTQYF; CDR3nt: TGTGCCAGCGGCCCAAGCGGGGGCACAGATACGCAGTATTTT
d_gene: TRBD1; abundance: -; v_gene: TRBV5-1; len: 16; j_gene: TRBJ2-2; CDR3aa: CASSLWGQGEHRGAVF; CDR3nt: TGCGCCAGCAGCTTGTGGGGACAGGGCGAACACCGGGGAGCTGTTTTT
d_gene: -; abundance: -; v_gene: TRBV27; len: 16; j_gene: TRBJ2-6; CDR3aa: CASSPRAGTGANGLTF; CDR3nt: TGTGCCAGCAGTCCGAGGGCAGGGACTGGGGCCAACGGCCTGACTTTC
d_gene: TRBD1; abundance: -; v_gene: TRBV2; len: 15; j_gene: TRBJ1-5; CDR3aa: CASSEPGTVNQPQHF; CDR3nt: TGTGCCAGCAGTGAACCTGGGACAGTCAATCAGCCCCAGCATTTT
d_gene: TRBD1; abundance: -; v_gene: TRBV7-9; len: 16; j_gene: TRBJ1-1; CDR3aa: CASSPQGTGVNTEAFF; CDR3nt: TGTGCCAGCAGCCCCCAAGGGACAGGGGTGAACACTGAAGCTTTCTTT
d_gene: -; abundance: few; v_gene: TRBV7-2; len: 15; j_gene: TRBJ1-2; CDR3aa: CASSPREGGNYGYTF; CDR3nt: TGTGCCAGCAGCCCACGGGAGGGGGGGAACTATGGCTACACCTTC
d_gene: -; abundance: -; v_gene: TRBV28; len: 13; j_gene: TRBJ1-1; CDR3aa: CASSFGRGTEAFF; CDR3nt: TGTGCCAGCAGTTTCGGTAGGGGAACTGAAGCTTTCTTT
d_gene: -; abundance: -; v_gene: TRBV19; len: 14; j_gene: TRBJ1-5; CDR3aa: CASSIGAPDQPQHF; CDR3nt: TGTGCCAGTAGTATTGGGGCACCAGATCAGCCCCAGCATTTT
d_gene: -; abundance: few; v_gene: TRBV7-2; len: 18; j_gene: TRBJ1-6; CDR3aa: CASSLVEQLIYYNSPLHF; CDR3nt: TGTGCCAGCAGCTTAGTGGAACAGCTAATTTACTATAATTCACCCCTCCACTTT
d_gene: -; abundance: once; v_gene: TRBV7-6; len: 16; j_gene: TRBJ2-6; CDR3aa: CASSLAGGLGANGLTF; CDR3nt: TGTGCCAGCAGCTTAGCAGGCGGTCTGGGGGCCAACGGCCTGACTTTC
d_gene: TRBD2; abundance: -; v_gene: TRBV7-9; len: 18; j_gene: TRBJ2-1; CDR3aa: CSSSPSRRGGAGDNEQFF; CDR3nt: TGTTCCAGCAGCCCCTCCAGGCGGGGGGGCGCTGGGGACAATGAGCAGTTCTTC
d_gene: -; abundance: -; v_gene: TRBV2; len: 13; j_gene: TRBJ1-2; CDR3aa: CASSGAGGYGYTF; CDR3nt: TGTGCCAGCAGTGGGGCCGGGGGATACGGCTACACCTTC
d_gene: -; abundance: -; v_gene: TRBV27; len: 13; j_gene: TRBJ1-1; CDR3aa: CASSSTVNTEAFF; CDR3nt: TGTGCCAGCAGTTCCACAGTGAACACTGAAGCTTTCTTT
d_gene: TRBD1; abundance: -; v_gene: TRBV5-1; len: 14; j_gene: TRBJ1-1; CDR3aa: CASSRDRADTEAFF; CDR3nt: TGCGCCAGCTCCCGGGACAGGGCTGACACTGAAGCTTTCTTT
d_gene: TRBD2; abundance: -; v_gene: TRBV9; len: 17; j_gene: TRBJ2-7; CDR3aa: CASSVGERGGRSYEQYF; CDR3nt: TGTGCCAGCAGCGTAGGGGAGCGGGGGGGCCGTTCCTACGAGCAGTACTTC
d_gene: TRBD2; abundance: few; v_gene: TRBV7-2; len: 16; j_gene: TRBJ2-7; CDR3aa: CASSLLGLAGAYEQYF; CDR3nt: TGTGCCAGCAGCTTGCTGGGACTAGCGGGGGCCTACGAGCAGTACTTC
d_gene: TRBD1; abundance: few; v_gene: TRBV6-1; len: 14; j_gene: TRBJ2-7; CDR3aa: CASRVRQGAYEQYF; CDR3nt: TGTGCCAGCCGCGTTAGACAGGGGGCGTACGAGCAGTACTTC
d_gene: TRBD2; abundance: -; v_gene: TRBV6-6; len: 15; j_gene: TRBJ2-1; CDR3aa: CATAGTSGRPSEQFF; CDR3nt: TGTGCCACCGCCGGGACCAGCGGGAGACCCAGTGAGCAGTTCTTC
d_gene: -; abundance: -; v_gene: TRBV6-5; len: 15; j_gene: TRBJ1-3; CDR3aa: CASRGHGGEGNTIYF; CDR3nt: TGTGCCAGCAGAGGGCACGGGGGGGAAGGAAACACCATATATTTT
d_gene: -; abundance: -; v_gene: TRBV28; len: 13; j_gene: TRBJ1-2; CDR3aa: CASSPGRDLGYTF; CDR3nt: TGTGCCAGCAGTCCCGGCAGGGATCTTGGCTACACCTTC
d_gene: TRBD2; abundance: once; v_gene: TRBV7-2; len: 17; j_gene: TRBJ2-1; CDR3aa: CASSLGGSGGAYNEQFF; CDR3nt: TGTGCCAGCAGCTTAGGGGGGTCGGGGGGGGCCTACAATGAGCAGTTCTTC
d_gene: -; abundance: -; v_gene: TRBV6-6; len: 15; j_gene: TRBJ2-3; CDR3aa: CASSQGLVDTDTQYF; CDR3nt: TGTGCCAGCAGTCAGGGGTTAGTCGACACAGATACGCAGTATTTT
d_gene: TRBD1; abundance: -; v_gene: TRBV4-2; len: 16; j_gene: TRBJ2-7; CDR3aa: CASSHASQGAVYEQYF; CDR3nt: TGTGCCAGCAGCCACGCCTCTCAGGGGGCAGTCTACGAGCAGTACTTC
d_gene: -; abundance: few; v_gene: TRBV5-1; len: 17; j_gene: TRBJ2-1; CDR3aa: CASSWSDSYSSYNEQFF; CDR3nt: TGCGCCAGCAGCTGGTCGGACTCCTACAGCTCCTACAATGAGCAGTTCTTC
d_gene: TRBD1; abundance: once; v_gene: TRBV6-5; len: 16; j_gene: TRBJ2-1; CDR3aa: CASSYATGELNNEQFF; CDR3nt: TGTGCCAGCAGTTACGCAACAGGGGAACTGAACAATGAGCAGTTCTTC